This TCR beta chain was profiled in a study of T cells after yellow fever vaccination. For the study at large: The SMART-Seq v4 Ultra Low Input method served to prepare the low-cell-number fractions. Study-level results: Booster sampling recovered most clones from primary vaccination (approximately 96% CD4, roughly 88% CD8). One caveat is that FACS-sorted repertoires could contain abundant clonotypes contaminating from the bulk population. Weaker, the secondary response peaked sooner, at day 5 versus 15.

Many counts were recorded for this clonotype. The antigen remains unidentified. Germline values: CDR1 SGHRS, CDR2 YFSETQ. This CDR3 comprises 15 residues. Between the trimmed V and J ends, which lost 0 bases and 6 bases, there was a span of 16 bases. TCRdb processed the 5' RACE reads anew with MiXCR; each CDR3 protein has one entry. This repertoire shows about 630,000 distinct CDR3 sequences, 9% to 15% found once; its top ten account for under 15%. Sample: PBMCs, taken on the day of the yellow fever booster vaccination. The V and J genes are TRBV5-1 and TRBJ2-7; D possibly corresponds to TRBD2 (5 bases). The clonotype comes from a man aged 25-45 years who received the YFV17D yellow fever vaccine. DNA for the CDR3: TGCGCCAGCAGCTTGGGAGATGCAGGCGGAGGCGAGCAGTACTTC. Its protein is CASSLGDAGGGEQYF.